This T cell receptor beta chain was captured by sequencing in a study of blood T cell repertoires in COVID-19 (dated by TCRdb to about 2020). Turning to the overall study: Samples covering the acute and convalescent phases of COVID-19 were provided by collaborators in the United States, Italy and Spain. The prospective study material was composed of cDNA or gDNA derived from T cells, B-cell-depleted T cells, or PBMCs. Subjects who had been exposed to COVID-19, were actively infected with it, or had recovered from it provided the deeply sampled blood TCRbeta repertoires that made up the dataset. A freely available public database, intended as a resource for researchers studying the immune response to SARS-CoV-2, is where the repertoires were released. Samples were obtained from the ongoing ImmuneRACE study (first 160 participants) and from about 1,300 subjects provided by 6 global collaborators. A de-identified subject ID, COVID-19 status, age in years and sex were almost always included in the sample metadata. Where HLA class I and class II types were available, the types were taken from metadata supplied by the sample provider, not from assay-based typing. Study-level results and caveats: The amount of clinical and demographic metadata varied by source and participant and was provided uncurated.

The collaborating institutions used their own protocols to collect whole blood in K2EDTA tubes. Collaborator samples were shipped for TCRbeta analysis as frozen whole blood, isolated PBMCs, or DNA extracted from either sample type. TCRbeta CDR3 regions were amplified from genomic DNA by means of the immunoSEQ Assay, a bias-controlled multiplex PCR. As for the original processing: The number of nucleated cells in each sample was estimated from the amplification of reference gene primers within the assay. To quantify the absolute abundance of each unique TCRbeta CDR3 rearrangement, sequence reads were collapsed and filtered. Productive Simpson clonality was computed per sample as the square root of Simpson's diversity index over productive rearrangements. TCRdb mirrors the immuneACCESS table, restricted to in-frame sequences. Some clones are absent from its copies; in checked studies, under half trace to an unresolved V gene, and the reason for the others is unknown. V and J calls and clone size follow that table, whereas D and trimming were derived from the DNA. The sample data list over 600,000 clones, and approximately 90% of these were observed just once. About 0.24% of the sample goes to the ten largest clones.

Points on this clone: Its antigen specificity is not known. Within one base of it there is no much larger clone, and no base qualities were kept.

The germline V gene yields KGHDR for CDR1 and SFDVKD for CDR2. Trimming costs V 8 bases and J 1 base, and their ends lie 10 bases apart. CDR3 length: 13 amino acids, cysteine to phenylalanine. Here the CDR3 DNA is all that survives: 39 bases in frame from base 1. The source material was peripheral blood. The chain couples TRBV24-1 to TRBJ1-1, with a weak D call of TRBD1 (5 bases match). This TCR was sampled from a woman younger than 30 with acute or convalescent COVID-19. The sequenced DNA: TGTGCCACCAACTGGGGCTCGAACACTGAAGCTTTCTTT. It codes for CATNWGSNTEAFF.